Reported below is one T cell receptor beta chain. The sample originates from a study of blood T cell repertoires in COVID-19. On the study more broadly: Acute and convalescent COVID-19 specimens originated in the United States, Italy and Spain. Sample material is recorded as cDNA or gDNA derived from T cells, B-cell-depleted T cells, or PBMCs.

Germline values: CDR1 SGHRS, CDR2 YFSETQ. This CDR3 comprises 14 residues. J lost 0 bases, V lost 0 bases, and 0 bases had no gene match. As handled by the study authors: Reference gene primer amplification yielded estimated nucleated cell counts. Measured with immunoSEQ multiplex PCR; TCRdb has only the in-frame clones, and not every one. V and J calls and clone size are as listed in that table; D and trimming were resolved from the DNA. The sample has approximately 240,000 clones; about 79% are singletons. This TCR came from a woman between 40 and 55 years old with acute COVID-19. V and J are TRBV5-1 and TRBJ2-7, with 7 bases aligning to TRBD2. The sample taken for sequencing was PBMCs or T cells enriched from blood (not recorded which). The chain's CDR3 is CASSLGGSSYEQYF. The DNA for the CDR3 is TGCGCCAGCAGCTTGGGCGGGAGCTCCTACGAGCAGTACTTC.